The present TCR beta chain was sequenced within a study of blood T cell repertoires in COVID-19. J was trimmed by 1 base and V by 1 base; bases with no gene match: 4. The CDR3 contains 16 residues. In germline, CDR1 is MNHEY, CDR2 SMNVEV (reference sequence). The protocol was immunoSEQ multiplex PCR, while the TCRdb copy is restricted to in-frame clones and leaves out a portion. This sample has around 19,000 clones, with more than 65% found just once. The sequence came from a man of 80 years or more with acute or convalescent COVID-19. The chain uses TRBV27 and TRBJ2-4; 7 bases fit TRBD1. Sequencing was carried out using peripheral blood. CDR3 nucleotide sequence: TGTGCCAGCAGTTTATTTCAGGGGGTGGCCAAAAACATTCAGTACTTC. Protein sequence: CASSLFQGVAKNIQYF.